The 19 T cell receptor beta chains reported below all come from one sample, sequenced in a study of post-analysis software for immune sequencing data. Study-wide results and caveats: Roughly five TRBV segments, including TRBV5-6, TRBV5-1 and TRBV20-1, were more frequent in patients than controls.

These receptors' targets are unknown. Prepared TCR beta cDNA libraries contained unique molecular identifiers. TCRdb re-called the PCR reads with MiXCR, one entry per CDR3 protein. The table has about 620,000 distinct CDR3 sequences, roughly 46% seen once. Sequencing was done on a sample of blood. Source of these receptors: a girl between 5 and 17 years old with multiple sclerosis.

There are a few counts of this clonotype. V is TRBV7-2 and J is TRBJ2-7, with D maybe TRBD1 (6 bases). Per the germline V gene, CDR1 is SGHTA and CDR2 is FQGNSA. CDR3 length: 14 residues. V was cut by 5 bases and J by 4 bases, with 15 bases left in between. CDR3: CASSLEGRGYEQYF. The CDR3 DNA sequence: TGTGCCAGCAGCCTCGAAGGTAGGGGGTACGAGCAGTACTTC.

This clonotype showed up just a few times. This rearrangement joins TRBV10-3 to TRBJ2-7; tentative D call: TRBD2 (7 bases). The CDR3 runs to 13 residues. Trimming cost V 7 bases and J 6 bases, with 16 bases left between them. CDR1 is ENHRY, CDR2 SYGVKD, per germline. The CDR3, as DNA: TGTGCCATCACGGGCGGGAGAGGGGGCGAGCAGTACTTC. Encoded protein: CAITGGRGGEQYF.

The chain recombines TRBV29-1 with TRBJ2-1, with TRBD1 matching over 8 bases. J lost 4 bases, V lost 4 bases, and 6 bases had no gene match. The germline V gene has CDR1 SQVTM and CDR2 ANQGSEA. This CDR3 is 14 amino acids long. In DNA form, the CDR3 reads TGCAGCGTTGTGTGGACAGGGATATACAATGAGCAGTTCTTC. It specifies CSVVWTGIYNEQFF.

The table lists this clonotype with a few counts. The V gene is TRBV4-1, the J gene TRBJ2-5, with D hard to call. V was shortened by 1 base and J by 8 bases, with 20 bases between the two germline ends. The CDR3 is 16 residues long. Germline values: CDR1 MGHRA, CDR2 YSYEKL. The CDR3 DNA reads TGCGCCAGCAGCCAAGTCTACGGCCTCACCTCAGATACCCAGTACTTC. This gives the protein CASSQVYGLTSDTQYF.

V gene TRBV5-5 combines with J gene TRBJ2-7; D possibly corresponds to TRBD2 (5 bases). Germline V CDR1 and CDR2: SGHKS, YYEKEE (reference sequence). Deletions cut 4 bases from V and 6 bases from J, with 17 bases between. There are 14 residues in the CDR3. DNA of the CDR3: TGTGCCAGCAGCCTGAGGCCGGGGAGTGGCGAGCAGTACTTC. Its protein product is CASSLRPGSGEQYF.

This clonotype was counted once. One end of the junction varies from germline; a read error may be responsible. The chain combines TRBV29-1 with TRBJ2-7; D possibly corresponds to TRBD2 (6 bases). Germline assignment: CDR1 SQVTM and CDR2 ANQGSEA. This CDR3 has 13 amino acids. CDR3 amino acids: CSVGGRQAYGQYF. The CDR3 region has the DNA TGCAGCGTTGGAGGGAGGCAAGCCTACGGGCAGTACTTC.

The chain is built from TRBV3-1 and TRBJ2-1; perhaps TRBD2 as D (6 bases). V was pared by 3 bases and J by 9 bases, with 21 bases between. The CDR3 is made up of 16 amino acids. CDR1 is LGHDT, CDR2 YNNKEL, per germline (reference sequence). The CDR3 here is CASSHAGRGLASEQFF. CDR3 in DNA: TGTGCCAGCAGCCACGCGGGACGGGGGTTAGCGAGTGAGCAGTTCTTC.

This clonotype has only a few counts. A much larger clonotype is one base distant, so this may be a read error. The chain has TRBV6-2 or TRBV6-3 and TRBJ2-3, with 9 nucleotides matching TRBD2. The CDR3 spans 15 residues. The V gene end was trimmed by 5 bases and the J gene end by 0 bases; junction bases not matched to a gene: 3. Germline CDR1 reads MNHEY; CDR2 reads SVGEGT. CDR3 residues: CASSHTSGSTDTQYF. Here the CDR3 DNA reads TGTGCCAGCAGTCACACTAGCGGGAGCACAGATACGCAGTATTTT.

This chain joins TRBV12-3 or TRBV12-4 and TRBJ2-7; TRBD1 matches at 7 bases. This CDR3 comprises 14 residues. Unmatched junction bases numbered 12, after V lost 6 bases and J lost 7 bases. The CDR3 coding sequence is TGTGCCAGCAGCCCAGACAGGGCCCTAGGGGAGCAGTACTTC. This translates into CASSPDRALGEQYF.

The chain couples TRBV5-5 to TRBJ2-4; D not resolved. Per germline, CDR1 SGHKS and CDR2 YYEKEE (reference sequence). Between the trimmed V and J ends, which lost 0 bases and 5 bases, there was a span of 15 bases. The CDR3 spans 16 residues. CDR3 in amino acids: CASSLARVAVQNIQYF. The CDR3 nucleotides read TGTGCCAGCAGCTTGGCCCGAGTGGCTGTCCAAAACATTCAGTACTTC.

The chain is built from TRBV6-5 and TRBJ1-2; 9 bases match TRBD1. Germline CDR1 is MNHEY and CDR2 is SVGAGI. The trim removed 5 bases at V and 5 bases at J, leaving 9 bases unmatched. This CDR3 has 15 amino acids. The chain's CDR3 is CASSTKGTGSYGYTF. DNA of the CDR3: TGTGCCAGCAGTACAAAGGGGACAGGGTCTTATGGCTACACCTTC.

This clonotype was seen a handful of times. V and J are TRBV7-8 and TRBJ1-2; weak D call: TRBD1 (5 bases). V was cut by 4 bases and J by 6 bases, with 27 bases left in between. The CDR3 is 18 amino acids. CDR1 is SGHVS and CDR2 is FQNEAQ in the germline V gene. This CDR3 is CASSSPRDEIPRRHGYTF. CDR3 DNA: TGTGCCAGCAGCTCACCCCGGGACGAAATCCCACGGCGCCATGGCTACACCTTC.

This sequence joins TRBV4-2 and TRBJ2-5, with 12 bases that match TRBD1. This CDR3 contains 17 residues. Per germline, CDR1 LGHNA and CDR2 YNFKEQ. J was trimmed by 5 bases and V by 0 bases; bases with no gene match: 7. The DNA of the CDR3 is TGTGCCAGCAGCCAAGATCCGGGGACAGGGGGCGAGGAGACCCAGTACTTC. This gives the protein CASSQDPGTGGEETQYF.

The V and J genes are TRBV6-1 and TRBJ2-7; weak D call: TRBD2 (5 bases). Trimming took off 3 bases at V and 7 bases at J, with 37 bases between the two ends. The CDR3 length is 21 residues. CDR1 and CDR2 (germline): MNHNS, SASEGT. CDR3 protein: CASSDNLVSASKITLGNEQYF. DNA for the CDR3: TGTGCCAGCAGTGATAACTTGGTTTCGGCTAGCAAAATTACCCTAGGCAATGAGCAGTACTTC.

The chain joins TRBV4-1 to TRBJ2-7; D possibly uses TRBD1 or TRBD2 (5 bases each). The germline CDR1 and CDR2 sequences are MGHRA and YSYEKL. V lost 3 bases, J lost 4 bases, and 16 bases lay in between. This CDR3 contains 15 residues. This CDR3 reads CASSHYDSRGYEQYF. DNA of the CDR3: TGCGCCAGCAGCCATTATGACAGCAGAGGGTACGAGCAGTACTTC.

The CDR3 bases are TGTGCCAGCAGCCAAGATCCCCACAGCAGCTCCTACAATGAGCAGTTCTTC. Translated, it gives CASSQDPHSSSYNEQFF. This rearrangement joins TRBV3-1 to TRBJ2-1; D not certain. Germline CDR1 and CDR2: LGHDT and YNNKEL (reference sequence). The CDR3 loop spans 17 amino acids. V lost 0 bases and J lost 0, with 12 bases in between.

This clonotype showed up just a few times. The chain combines TRBV2 with TRBJ1-6; D uncertain. The ends were cut back, 9 bases at V and 9 bases at J, with 12 bases in the middle. The CDR3 is made up of 12 amino acids. CDR1 is SNHLY and CDR2 is FYNNEI in the germline V gene. The CDR3 DNA is TGTGCCAGAAGGGAGGGTCTTTCACCCCTCCACTTT. This sequence encodes CARREGLSPLHF.

This sequence joins TRBV4-2 and TRBJ2-1, with a weak D call TRBD2 (6 bases). Germline V CDR1 and CDR2: LGHNA, YNFKEQ. The length of the CDR3 is 13 residues. Trimming removed 6 bases from V and 6 bases from J, with 12 bases in between. The DNA for the CDR3 is TGTGCCAGCAGTCGTGGCGGGACCAATGAGCAGTTCTTC. As protein: CASSRGGTNEQFF.

This clonotype was detected only a few times. The V call is TRBV5-1, the J call TRBJ1-2, with D tentatively TRBD1 (5 bases). The V end lost 0 bases, the J end lost 3 bases, and 9 bases lay between the germline ends. The CDR3 runs 14 residues. CDR1 and CDR2 (germline): SGHRS, YFSETQ. This CDR3 is CASSLEVRDYGYTF. As DNA, the CDR3 is TGCGCCAGCAGCTTGGAGGTCAGGGACTATGGCTACACCTTC.